This T cell receptor (beta chain) appears in the sequencing data of a study of shared clonotypes between healthy human individuals. A note on this clone: Its antigen is currently unknown.

Findings and caveats of the study: Several donors shared roughly 5% of their naive CD4 clonotypes.

An even split of each subset's genomic DNA across several immunoSEQ plates was performed. Sequenced by immunoSEQ multiplex PCR; TCRdb stores in-frame clones only, minus some. The sample has some 2.1 million clones; around 93% are singletons. Naive CD8 populations comprised CD45RO-negative cells positively selected for CCR7, excluding terminally differentiated effector memory CD45RA+ cells. The clonotype comes from a man younger than 35 in good health. Some clones in this sample may be carry-over from other donors' samples. The sequencing input was naive CD8+ T cells from PBMCs.

CDR3 in DNA: TGTGCCAGCGGACAACGGGGGACTGAAGCTTTCTTT. This codes for CASGQRGTEAFF. The J gene is TRBJ1-1, the V gene TRBV27; TRBD1 might be the D (5 bases). Germline V gene data show CDR1 as MNHEY and CDR2 as SMNVEV (reference sequence). Trimming removed 8 bases from V and 5 bases from J, with 12 bases in between. CDR3 length: 12 amino acids.